This T cell receptor (beta chain) came from a study of Tregs in tolerant kidney transplant recipients. Unstimulated Tregs (CD4+CD25+CD127-) and CD4+CD25- non-Tregs were sorted from PBMCs. TCRdb's copy holds only in-frame clones and misses some; the assay was immunoSEQ multiplex PCR. The table includes under 50,000 clones, around 90% detected once. V lost 2 bases, J lost 5 bases, and 2 bases stayed unmatched. Looked up from germline, CDR1 is SGHRS and CDR2 is YFSETQ. This CDR3 is built from 14 residues. Sample: Tregs from blood. The genes are TRBV5-1 and TRBJ2-3, with 10 bases identical to TRBD1. This sequence was found in a human donor in good health. The CDR3 reads CASSLGQGVDTQYF. Written as DNA, the CDR3 is TGCGCCAGCAGCTTAGGACAGGGGGTAGATACGCAGTATTTT.